This T cell receptor beta chain derives from a study of T cells in Graves' hyperthyroidism and ophthalmopathy. The germline V and J ends were trimmed by 11 bases and 3 bases, with 14 bases remaining between them. This CDR3 is built from 12 residues. Per the germline V gene, CDR1 is SNHLY and CDR2 is FYNNEI. This clonotype was counted only a few times. From RNA transcripts, TCR beta CDR3 regions were amplified. Researchers ran a first-round RT-PCR on the TCR CDR3 using the HTBI primer set. TCRdb re-called the multiplex PCR reads with MiXCR, one entry per CDR3 protein. This table has under 700,000 distinct CDR3 sequences, 46% appearing once.

The sample taken for sequencing was peripheral blood or thyroid tissue (not recorded which). The V and J genes are TRBV2 and TRBJ2-7; no clear D gene. This sequence was found in a woman between 18 and 29 years old with Graves' hyperthyroidism. The CDR3 loop is CADRGEGYEQYF. The CDR3, as DNA: TGTGCCGACCGTGGGGAAGGCTACGAGCAGTACTTC.